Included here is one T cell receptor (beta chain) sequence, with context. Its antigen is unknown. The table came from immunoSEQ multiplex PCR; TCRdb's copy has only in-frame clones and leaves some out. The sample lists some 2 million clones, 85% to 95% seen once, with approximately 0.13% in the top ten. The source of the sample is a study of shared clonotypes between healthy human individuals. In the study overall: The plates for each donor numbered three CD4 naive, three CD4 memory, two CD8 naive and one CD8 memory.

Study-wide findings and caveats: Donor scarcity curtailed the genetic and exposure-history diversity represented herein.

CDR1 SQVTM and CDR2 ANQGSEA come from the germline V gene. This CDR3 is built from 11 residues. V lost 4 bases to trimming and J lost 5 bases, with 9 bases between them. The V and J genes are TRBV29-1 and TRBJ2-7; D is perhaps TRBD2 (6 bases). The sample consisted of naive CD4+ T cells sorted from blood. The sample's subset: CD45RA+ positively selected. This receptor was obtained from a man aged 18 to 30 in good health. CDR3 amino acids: CSVVRGNEQYF. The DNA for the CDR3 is TGCAGCGTTGTACGGGGGAACGAGCAGTACTTC.